This passage covers 16 T cell receptor beta chains from one sample sequenced in a study of shared clonotypes between healthy human individuals. Naive CD8 isolation took CD45RO-negative cells positively selected for CCR7 and excluded terminally differentiated effector memory CD45RA+ cells. Produced via immunoSEQ multiplex PCR; TCRdb's table is partial and in-frame only. The sample includes approximately 2,200,000 clones, about 92% seen only once; the top ten take roughly 1.7%. Source material: naive CD8+ T cells from PBMCs. These receptors were obtained from a man younger than 30 in good health. Some clones in this sample may be carry-over from other donors' samples.

The chain joins TRBV6-1 to TRBJ2-7, with D unclear. The germline gives CDR1 MNHNS, CDR2 SASEGT. This CDR3 spans 14 amino acids. The germline V and J ends were trimmed by 1 base and 2 bases, with 9 bases remaining between them. CDR3 nucleotides: TGTGCCAGCAGTGAAGGAACCTCTCCCTACGAGCAGTACTTC. Encoded protein: CASSEGTSPYEQYF.

The rearrangement uses TRBV9 and TRBJ2-7; the D gene could be TRBD1 or TRBD2 (5 bases each). Per germline, CDR1 SGDLS and CDR2 YYNGEE. This CDR3 is 14 amino acids long. The V gene lost 3 bases and the J gene lost 9 bases, with 19 bases spanning the gap. CDR3 nucleotide sequence: TGTGCCAGCAGCGCCAATACTCGGGGCGGCGCGCAGTACTTC. Its protein is CASSANTRGGAQYF.

The chain is built from TRBV19 and TRBJ1-5; a weak D match, TRBD1 (5 bases). Per the germline V gene, CDR1 is LNHDA and CDR2 is SQIVND (reference sequence). Trimming removed 7 bases from V and 1 base from J, with 17 bases in between. This CDR3 contains 16 residues. CDR3 sequence (DNA): TGTGCCAGTACCGCGACCAGGGTTGGAAGCAATCAGCCCCAGCATTTT. Translation: CASTATRVGSNQPQHF.

The chain has TRBV9 and TRBJ1-2; TRBD1 is a possible D gene (5 bases). The ends were cut back, 3 bases at V and 1 base at J, with 13 bases in the middle. Per germline, CDR1 SGDLS and CDR2 YYNGEE. The CDR3 has 15 residues. The CDR3 nucleotides read TGTGCCAGCAGCGCTTTCCAGGGATATAACTATGGCTACACCTTC. This codes for CASSAFQGYNYGYTF.

This chain joins TRBV4-1 and TRBJ1-2, with D unclear. The CDR3 is 15 residues long. V was shortened by 4 bases and J by 0 bases, with 12 bases between the two germline ends. Germline V CDR1 and CDR2: MGHRA, YSYEKL. DNA for the CDR3: TGCGCCAGCAGCCGGACCACAGATCCTAACTATGGCTACACCTTC. Protein sequence: CASSRTTDPNYGYTF.

This clone was counted once. V is TRBV9 and J is TRBJ2-1; maybe TRBD2 (6 bases). Germline lookup yields CDR1 SGDLS and CDR2 YYNGEE. The CDR3 contains 16 residues. Trimming removed 3 bases from V and 0 bases from J, with 13 bases in between. CDR3 sequence reads: CASSASEGPSYNEQFF. In DNA form, the CDR3 reads TGTGCCAGCAGCGCTAGCGAGGGGCCCTCCTACAATGAGCAGTTCTTC.

CDR3 sequence reads: CATTEQSLYGYTF. DNA of the CDR3: TGTGCCACTACAGAGCAAAGCCTCTATGGCTACACCTTC. J is TRBJ1-2 and V is TRBV28; D ambiguous. CDR1 MDHEN and CDR2 SYDVKM come from the germline V gene. Trimming removed 10 bases at V and 4 bases at J, with 16 bases between. The CDR3 extends over 13 amino acids.

As concerns this clone: Within the sample, other DNA sequences also encode this same CDR3. The rearrangement links TRBV27 to TRBJ2-1; unclear D gene. The CDR3 sequence is 12 residues long. The V gene lost 5 bases and the J gene lost 2 bases, with 4 bases spanning the gap. CDR1 and CDR2 (germline): MNHEY, SMNVEV (reference sequence). The CDR3 DNA reads as TGTGCCAGCAGTAGTACCTACAATGAGCAGTTCTTC. Protein: CASSSTYNEQFF.

The chain combines TRBV9 with TRBJ2-7, with 10 bases identical to TRBD1. Germline trimming cut 0 bases from V and 3 bases from J; bases unmatched to any gene: 6. CDR3 length: 16 residues. Germline CDR1 is SGDLS and CDR2 is YYNGEE. Written as DNA, the CDR3 is TGTGCCAGCAGCGTAGATAGGAGGACAGGGGGCTACGAGCAGTACTTC. Translating gives CASSVDRRTGGYEQYF.

The chain uses TRBV5-1 and TRBJ2-1; 11 bases match TRBD2. CDR3 length: 17 amino acids. V was clipped by 0 bases and J by 9 bases; unmatched bases: 11. Germline loops: CDR1 SGHRS, CDR2 YFSETQ. This CDR3 is CASSLASRLAGMGEQFF. In DNA, the CDR3 is TGCGCCAGCAGCTTGGCCAGTAGACTAGCGGGAATGGGTGAGCAGTTCTTC.

This sequence joins TRBV29-1 and TRBJ2-5; 8 nucleotides align to TRBD1. Germline CDR1 reads SQVTM; CDR2 reads ANQGSEA. The CDR3 loop spans 14 amino acids. V dropped 2 bases and J dropped 1; count of bases not matched to a gene: 3. The CDR3: CSVEHRGFQETQYF. In DNA, the CDR3 is TGCAGCGTTGAACACAGGGGGTTCCAAGAGACCCAGTACTTC.

V gene TRBV27 combines with J gene TRBJ2-6; D not certain. V gave up 4 bases and J gave up 0 bases, with 7 bases separating them. The CDR3 is 15 residues long. Germline CDR1 MNHEY, CDR2 SMNVEV (reference sequence). This CDR3 is CASSSLYSGANVLTF. For the CDR3, the DNA is TGTGCCAGCAGTTCCCTTTACTCTGGGGCCAACGTCCTGACTTTC.

This chain joins TRBV6-5 and TRBJ2-7; 9 bases fit TRBD2. Germline V gene sequence: CDR1 MNHEY, CDR2 SVGAGI. J lost 6 bases, V lost 4 bases, and 10 bases had no gene match. The CDR3 has 15 amino acids. CDR3 sequence (DNA): TGTGCCAGCAGTTCTGCCGGGACTAGCTGGGCCGAGCAGTACTTC. Protein product: CASSSAGTSWAEQYF.

In the case of this clone: Different DNA sequences within this sample yield the same CDR3. This rearrangement joins TRBV19 to TRBJ2-7; 9 positions agree with TRBD1. The CDR3 loop spans 15 amino acids. The germline gives CDR1 LNHDA, CDR2 SQIVND (reference sequence). The trim removed 5 bases at V and 0 bases at J, leaving 5 bases unmatched. Here the CDR3 reads CASSDGQGSSYEQYF. CDR3 nucleotide sequence: TGTGCCAGTAGTGACGGACAGGGGAGCTCCTACGAGCAGTACTTC.

This clone occurred once. The chain joins TRBV7-9 to TRBJ2-7; D may correspond to TRBD1 or TRBD2 (5 bases each). V lost 5 bases to trimming and J lost 3 bases, with 17 bases between them. The CDR3 loop spans 15 amino acids. Germline loops: CDR1 SEHNR, CDR2 FQNEAQ (reference sequence). The CDR3 loop is CASSIRGVPDYEQYF. The CDR3 DNA sequence: TGTGCCAGCAGCATTCGGGGCGTCCCCGACTACGAGCAGTACTTC. Variable domain in full (rest from reference TRBV7-9 and TRBJ2-7): DTGVSQNPRHKITKRGQNVTFRCDPISEHNRLYWYRQTLGQGPEFLTYFQNEAQLEKSRLLSDRFSAERPKGSFSTLEIQRTEQGDSAMYLCASSIRGVPDYEQYFGPGTRLTVT.

The rearrangement links TRBV7-3 to TRBJ2-3, with D unresolved. The CDR3 totals 16 residues. Germline CDR1 SGHTA, CDR2 FQGTGA. V gave up 0 bases and J gave up 2 bases, with 12 bases separating them. DNA for the CDR3: TGTGCCAGCAGCTTAACTGGCAGTTGGAACACAGATACGCAGTATTTT. This codes for CASSLTGSWNTDTQYF.